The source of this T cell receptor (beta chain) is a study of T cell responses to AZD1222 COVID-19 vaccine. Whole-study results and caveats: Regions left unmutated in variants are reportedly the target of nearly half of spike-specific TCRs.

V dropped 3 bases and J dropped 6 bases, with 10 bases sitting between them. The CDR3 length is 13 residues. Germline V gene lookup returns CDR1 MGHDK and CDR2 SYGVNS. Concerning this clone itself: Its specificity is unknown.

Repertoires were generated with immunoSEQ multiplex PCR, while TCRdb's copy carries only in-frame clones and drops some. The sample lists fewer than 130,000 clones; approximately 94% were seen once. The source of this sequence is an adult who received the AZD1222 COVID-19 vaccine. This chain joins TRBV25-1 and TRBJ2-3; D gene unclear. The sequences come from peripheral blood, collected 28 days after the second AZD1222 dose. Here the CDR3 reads CASSDHFADTQYF. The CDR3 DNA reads TGTGCCAGCAGTGATCATTTCGCCGATACGCAGTATTTT.